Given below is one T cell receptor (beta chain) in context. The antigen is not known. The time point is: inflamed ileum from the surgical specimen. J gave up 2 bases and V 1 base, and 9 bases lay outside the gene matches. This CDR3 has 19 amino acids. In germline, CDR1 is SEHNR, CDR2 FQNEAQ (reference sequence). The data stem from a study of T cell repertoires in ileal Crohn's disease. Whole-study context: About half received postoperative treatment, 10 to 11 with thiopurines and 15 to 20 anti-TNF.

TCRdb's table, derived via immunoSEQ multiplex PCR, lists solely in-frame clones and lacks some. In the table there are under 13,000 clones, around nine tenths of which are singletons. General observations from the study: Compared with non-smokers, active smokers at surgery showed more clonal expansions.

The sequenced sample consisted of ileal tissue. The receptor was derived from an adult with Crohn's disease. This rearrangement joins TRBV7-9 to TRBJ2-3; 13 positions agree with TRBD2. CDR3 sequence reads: CASSLGTSGRASYTDTQYF. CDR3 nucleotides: TGTGCCAGCAGCTTAGGTACTAGCGGGAGGGCCTCTTACACAGATACGCAGTATTTT.